These T cell receptor beta chains were read from a single sample in a study of control samples from healthy donors and cancer patients. TCRdb keeps only in-frame clones here, not all; method: immunoSEQ multiplex PCR. The sample contains about 130,000 clones, 88% of which appear only once. Material for sequencing was blood. All receptors derive from a man aged 50 or older in good health. Each CDR3 is given with its conserved first and last residue. A D gene is named only where the DNA matches it firmly. The size field is filled for only some rows; it gives once, few, many or a size class.

D	size	V	J	CDR3	DNA
-	-	TRBV28	TRBJ1-2	CASIGGYIQSSGYTF	TGTGCCAGCATCGGGGGGTATATACAGTCGAGCGGCTACACCTTC
-	-	TRBV11-3	TRBJ2-1	CASSLGGSYNEQFF	TGTGCCAGCAGCTTAGGGGGTAGTTACAATGAGCAGTTCTTC
-	-	TRBV27	TRBJ2-6	CASSSLHISGANVLTF	TGTGCCAGCAGTTCCCTCCATATCTCTGGGGCCAACGTCCTGACTTTC
-	-	TRBV20-1	TRBJ2-5	CSARTIETQYF	TGCAGTGCTAGAACGATAGAGACCCAGTACTTC
-	-	TRBV27	TRBJ2-7	CASRTGLTEQYF	TGTGCCAGCAGAACGGGTTTAACCGAGCAGTACTTC
-	-	TRBV12-5	TRBJ1-1	CASGHGAYPNTEAFF	TGTGCTAGTGGCCACGGAGCGTACCCTAACACTGAAGCTTTCTTT
-	-	TRBV5-1	TRBJ1-1	CASSLAQGRTEAFF	TGCGCCAGCAGCTTGGCGCAGGGTAGAACTGAAGCTTTCTTT
-	-	TRBV7-9	TRBJ1-4	CASSFVIVGAGNEKLFF	TGTGCCAGCAGCTTCGTCATCGTCGGGGCGGGTAATGAAAAACTGTTTTTT
-	-	TRBV4-1	TRBJ2-7	CASSPGTRGSYEQYF	TGCGCCAGCAGCCCCGGGACTCGGGGTTCCTACGAGCAGTACTTC
-	-	TRBV2	TRBJ1-3	CGLGSSGNTIYF	TGTGGTCTAGGGAGCTCTGGAAACACCATATATTTT
TRBD1	-	TRBV28	TRBJ1-3	CASSFVRGGTGNTIYF	TGTGCCAGCAGTTTTGTCAGGGGGGGTACTGGAAACACCATATATTTT
TRBD2	-	TRBV3-1/TRBV3-2	TRBJ2-3	CASSHRPGLAGGYTLTDTQYF	TGTGCCAGCAGCCACCGACCGGGACTAGCGGGGGGGTACACCCTCACAGATACGCAGTATTTT
-	-	TRBV5-4	TRBJ1-3	CASSQDIAGNTIYF	TGTGCCAGCAGCCAGGATATCGCAGGAAACACCATATATTTT
TRBD2	-	TRBV7-3	TRBJ2-1	CASSLLAGVSYNEQFF	TGTGCCAGCAGCTTATTAGCGGGGGTCTCCTACAATGAGCAGTTCTTC
-	-	TRBV7-3	TRBJ2-7	CASSLGRAYEQYF	TGTGCCAGCAGCTTAGGCAGGGCCTACGAGCAGTACTTC
-	-	TRBV24-1	TRBJ1-5	CATSGSRTVYSNQPQHF	TGTGCCACCAGTGGGTCTCGGACAGTTTATAGCAATCAGCCCCAGCATTTT
-	-	TRBV5-1	TRBJ2-2	CASRSGGAGPNTGELFF	TGCGCCAGCAGGAGTGGAGGGGCAGGTCCGAACACCGGGGAGCTGTTTTTT
TRBD1	-	TRBV7-9	TRBJ2-3	CASSPDRGRPDSTDTQYF	TGTGCCAGCAGCCCCGACAGGGGGCGCCCCGACAGCACAGATACGCAGTATTTT
TRBD1	once	TRBV28	TRBJ1-4	CASQGGETNEKLFF	TGTGCCAGCCAGGGGGGAGAAACTAATGAAAAACTGTTTTTT
-	once	TRBV2	TRBJ1-5	CASSVGGGNQPQHF	TGTGCCAGCAGTGTAGGGGGGGGCAATCAGCCCCAGCATTTT
-	few	TRBV28	TRBJ2-1	CASSLPNPAEQFF	TGTGCCAGCAGTTTACCCAATCCCGCTGAGCAGTTCTTC
-	-	TRBV28	TRBJ1-4	CASSLGGANEKLFF	TGTGCCAGCAGTTTAGGGGGTGCTAATGAAAAACTGTTTTTT
-	-	TRBV5-4	TRBJ2-5	CANRDLMGETQYF	TGTGCCAATAGGGACCTCATGGGGGAGACCCAGTACTTC
TRBD1	-	TRBV7-9	TRBJ2-5	CASSPRGQAVGTQYF	TGTGCCAGCAGCCCGAGGGGACAGGCTGTCGGGACCCAGTACTTC
-	few	TRBV27	TRBJ2-2	CASSLLGGTGELFF	TGTGCCAGCAGTTTATTGGGGGGCACCGGGGAGCTGTTTTTT
-	-	TRBV5-1	TRBJ1-2	CASSYRDSNYGYTF	TGCGCCAGCAGCTACAGGGACTCAAACTATGGCTACACCTTC
-	-	TRBV19	TRBJ2-6	CASKEGNGANVLTF	TGTGCCAGTAAAGAGGGTAATGGGGCCAACGTCCTGACTTTC
-	-	TRBV12-3/TRBV12-4	TRBJ1-2	CASSPTEGGYTF	TGTGCCAGCAGCCCGACAGAGGGGGGCTACACCTTC
-	-	TRBV9	TRBJ1-1	CASSVKGVNTEAFF	TGTGCCAGCAGCGTAAAAGGAGTGAACACTGAAGCTTTCTTT
-	-	TRBV29-1	TRBJ1-2	CSAGQLNGYTF	TGCAGCGCGGGTCAGCTGAATGGCTACACCTTC
TRBD2	-	TRBV7-3	TRBJ2-2	CASSQGLEWEAGELFF	TGTGCCAGCAGCCAAGGACTAGAATGGGAGGCCGGGGAGCTGTTTTTT
-	-	TRBV27	TRBJ2-5	CASSPPNRQETQYF	TGTGCCAGCAGTCCCCCGAATCGGCAAGAGACCCAGTACTTC
-	-	TRBV2	TRBJ2-5	CASSVVETQYF	TGTGCCAGCAGTGTTGTAGAGACCCAGTACTTC
-	once	TRBV12-3/TRBV12-4	TRBJ2-5	CASSLDGEETQYF	TGTGCCAGCAGTTTAGATGGGGAAGAGACCCAGTACTTC
-	-	TRBV6-1	TRBJ2-6	CASSEFWRDSGANVLTF	TGTGCCAGCAGTGAATTTTGGAGAGACTCTGGGGCCAACGTCCTGACTTTC
TRBD1	-	TRBV10-2	TRBJ2-7	CASRTDRVAYEQYF	TGCGCCAGCAGAACAGACAGGGTAGCCTACGAGCAGTACTTC
-	once	TRBV14	TRBJ2-2	CASSQGTSLNTGELFF	TGTGCCAGCAGCCAAGGGACATCCTTGAACACCGGGGAGCTGTTTTTT
TRBD2	-	TRBV9	TRBJ2-1	CASNQAGGRNEQFF	TGTGCCAGCAACCAGGCGGGGGGCCGGAATGAGCAGTTCTTC
TRBD1	-	TRBV6-1	TRBJ2-5	CASSEQRTGGTQYF	TGTGCCAGCAGTGAACAACGGACAGGGGGTACCCAGTACTTC
-	-	TRBV5-1	TRBJ2-1	CASSPRGADIYNEQFF	TGCGCCAGCAGCCCGCGTGGCGCGGACATTTACAATGAGCAGTTCTTC
-	-	TRBV7-9	TRBJ1-5	CASSSFIGQPQHF	TGTGCCAGCAGCTCCTTTATCGGTCAGCCCCAGCATTTT
TRBD1	once	TRBV27	TRBJ2-1	CASSLGTVSYNEQFF	TGTGCCAGCAGTTTAGGGACAGTCTCCTACAATGAGCAGTTCTTC
-	-	TRBV6-5	TRBJ1-5	CASSYSGGNQPQHF	TGTGCCAGCAGTTACTCCGGAGGCAATCAGCCCCAGCATTTT
-	-	TRBV25-1	TRBJ1-1	CASSYMVGTEAFF	TGTGCCAGCAGTTATATGGTTGGCACTGAAGCTTTCTTT
-	-	TRBV21-1	TRBJ1-6	CASGPRQGGPNSPLHF	TGTGCCAGCGGACCGAGACAGGGGGGTCCCAATTCACCCCTCCACTTT
-	few	TRBV7-9	TRBJ1-5	CASSTGRGGSNQPQHF	TGTGCCAGCAGCACAGGCCGAGGGGGTAGCAATCAGCCCCAGCATTTT
TRBD1	-	TRBV7-3	TRBJ2-5	CASSSQGARETQYF	TGTGCCAGCAGCTCACAGGGGGCGAGAGAGACCCAGTACTTC
-	-	TRBV29-1	TRBJ2-1	CSVENSGVPYNEQFF	TGCAGCGTTGAAAATTCAGGGGTCCCCTACAATGAGCAGTTCTTC
TRBD1	-	TRBV28	TRBJ2-3	CASRWTGSSTDTQYF	TGTGCCAGCAGGTGGACAGGCTCTAGCACAGATACGCAGTATTTT
TRBD1	-	TRBV5-1	TRBJ1-1	CASSKAGTGTEAFF	TGCGCCAGCAGCAAGGCCGGGACAGGGACTGAAGCTTTCTTT
-	-	TRBV29-1	TRBJ2-3	CSVPTGATDTQYF	TGCAGCGTTCCGACGGGGGCCACAGATACGCAGTATTTT
-	-	TRBV11-2	TRBJ1-5	CASSFGFGNQPQHF	TGTGCCAGCAGCTTTGGGTTCGGCAATCAGCCCCAGCATTTT
-	few	TRBV7-9	TRBJ1-5	CASSPWGSNQPQHF	TGTGCCAGCAGCCCCTGGGGGAGCAATCAGCCCCAGCATTTT
-	-	TRBV15	TRBJ1-1	CATSRVKGNTEAFF	TGTGCCACCAGCAGAGTAAAGGGGAACACTGAAGCTTTCTTT
TRBD1	-	TRBV10-3	TRBJ1-2	CAISRTGEDGYTF	TGTGCCATCAGCAGGACAGGGGAGGATGGCTACACCTTC